These 30 T cell receptor beta chains came from one sample sequenced in a study of T cells in Graves' hyperthyroidism and ophthalmopathy. RNA transcripts gave rise to amplified TCR beta CDR3 regions. A set of HTBI primers served as the primers for a first-round RT-PCR of the TCR CDR3. TCRdb called the multiplex PCR reads again in MiXCR, with one record for every CDR3 protein. Altogether some 400,000 distinct CDR3 sequences are present, approximately 13% being singletons, with the ten largest covering under 25%. Sequenced sample: blood. These receptors originate from a man younger than 40 with Graves' hyperthyroidism that later progressed to Graves' ophthalmopathy.

In its sample, this clonotype was seen many times. This rearrangement joins TRBV12-3 or TRBV12-4 to TRBJ1-1; TRBD1 is a possible D gene (6 bases). V lost 3 bases and J 4 bases, leaving 9 bases between the germline ends. This CDR3 has 13 residues. In DNA, the CDR3 is TGTGCCAGCAGTTTGACAGGTTTCACTGAAGCTTTCTTT. Translating it yields CASSLTGFTEAFF.

The chain joins TRBV6-1 to TRBJ2-7, with a possible D match to TRBD2 (6 bases). In germline, CDR1 is MNHNS, CDR2 SASEGT. Trimming removed 4 bases at V and 3 bases at J, with 16 bases between. There are 15 residues in the CDR3. CDR3 loop: CASSVHAMDYYEQYF. CDR3 coding DNA: TGTGCCAGCAGTGTCCACGCTATGGACTACTACGAGCAGTACTTC.

Ten or more counts support this clonotype. The V gene is TRBV12-3 or TRBV12-4, the J gene TRBJ1-1; tentatively, D is TRBD1 (6 bases). This CDR3 is 13 amino acids long. The ends were cut back, 5 bases at V and 8 bases at J, with 15 bases in the middle. CDR3 nucleotides: TGTGCCAGCAGTCCCGGGGGGGCCCTGGAAGCTTTCTTT. Translation: CASSPGGALEAFF.

This clonotype occurred a few times. A much larger clone lies one base from this, so it may be a read error. The rearrangement links TRBV28 to TRBJ1-1; no clear D gene. From germline, CDR1 is MDHEN and CDR2 SYDVKM. This CDR3 region has 13 residues. CDR3 residues: CANSLVQNTEAFF. Written as DNA, the CDR3 is TGTGCCAACAGTTTAGTACAGAACACTGAAGCTTTCTTT.

The chain joins TRBV25-1 to TRBJ2-3, with D perhaps matching TRBD2 (5 bases). Germline lookup yields CDR1 MGHDK and CDR2 SYGVNS. V lost 4 bases, J lost 0 bases, and 8 bases lay in between. CDR3 length: 14 amino acids. The CDR3 loop is CASSGLASTDTQYF. The CDR3 coding sequence is TGTGCCAGCAGTGGCCTAGCCAGCACAGATACGCAGTATTTT.

This clonotype was counted many times. The chain employs TRBV28 and TRBJ1-1, with 8 bases aligning to TRBD1. V gave up 5 bases and J gave up 2 bases; unmatched junction bases: 7. The germline V gene encodes CDR1 MDHEN and CDR2 SYDVKM. The CDR3 has 15 residues. CDR3 amino acids: CASSPFTGGNTEAFF. In DNA, the CDR3 is TGTGCCAGCAGTCCTTTTACAGGGGGAAACACTGAAGCTTTCTTT.

This clonotype was recorded at least ten times. J is TRBJ1-1 and V is TRBV11-2; D is perhaps TRBD1 (6 bases). Trimming removed 5 bases at V and 12 bases at J, with 16 bases between. This CDR3 has 12 amino acids. The V gene's germline CDR1 is SGHAT and CDR2 FQNNGV. In nucleotides, the CDR3 is TGTGCCAGCAGCCCCCCGGGGGCGATGACTTTCTTT. Protein sequence: CASSPPGAMTFF.

This clonotype showed up many times. This rearrangement joins TRBV12-3 or TRBV12-4 to TRBJ2-7; 7 nucleotides agree with TRBD1. J lost 4 bases, V lost 4 bases, and 7 bases had no gene match. The CDR3 covers 14 residues. CDR3 residues: CASSSKDRAYEQYF. CDR3 DNA sequence: TGTGCCAGCAGTTCTAAAGACAGGGCGTACGAGCAGTACTTC.

This clonotype was recorded at least ten times. The J gene is TRBJ2-5, the V gene TRBV2, with D maybe TRBD1 (5 bases). The CDR3 has 13 residues. Germline V gives CDR1 SNHLY, CDR2 FYNNEI. V was cut by 8 bases and J by 5 bases, with 15 bases left in between. CDR3 in amino acids: CASGDSELETQYF. The CDR3 DNA is TGTGCCAGCGGAGACAGCGAGCTGGAGACCCAGTACTTC. Looking up the rest from reference TRBV2 and TRBJ2-5 gives the full variable domain: EPEVTQTPSHQVTQMGQEVILRCVPISNHLYFYWYRQILGQKVEFLVSFYNNEISEKSEIFDDQFSVERPDGSNFTLKIRSTKLEDSAMYFCASGDSELETQYFGPGTRLLVL.

This clonotype was counted ten times or more. The chain recombines TRBV12-3 or TRBV12-4 with TRBJ2-3; TRBD2 matches at 14 bases. The CDR3 length is 16 residues. With 5 bases clipped from V and 7 bases from J, the junction kept 8 bases outside the gene matches. CDR3 bases: TGTGCCAGCAGTCGACCGACTAGCGGGGGGGCAAATACGCAGTATTTT. Translating it yields CASSRPTSGGANTQYF.

This clonotype has only a few counts. This rearrangement joins TRBV11-2 to TRBJ2-7, with D perhaps TRBD1 (5 bases). The CDR3 runs to 13 residues. Germline CDR1 is SGHAT and CDR2 is FQNNGV. The germline V and J ends were trimmed by 5 bases and 5 bases, with 13 bases remaining between them. Here the CDR3 reads CASSQDIRNEQYF. The CDR3 DNA is TGTGCCAGCAGCCAGGACATCAGGAACGAGCAGTACTTC.

This clonotype has only a few counts. This chain joins TRBV7-3 and TRBJ2-5; D perhaps matches TRBD2 (5 bases). The length of the CDR3 is 16 residues. The ends were cut back, 0 bases at V and 4 bases at J, with 15 bases in the middle. Germline V CDR1 and CDR2: SGHTA, FQGTGA. CDR3 nucleotides: TGTGCCAGCAGCTTAACGAGGGCCCGGTTAGTAGAGACCCAGTACTTC. Residues: CASSLTRARLVETQYF.

In its sample, this clonotype was seen many times. This rearrangement joins TRBV5-1 to TRBJ1-5; D call uncertain. CDR1 and CDR2 from the germline V gene are SGHRS and YFSETQ. The CDR3 has 13 residues. V lost 1 base and J 3 bases, leaving 5 bases between the germline ends. In DNA, the CDR3 is TGCGCCAGCAGCTTGTCGACCAATCAGCCCCAGCATTTT. The encoded protein is CASSLSTNQPQHF.

The rearrangement joins TRBV7-9 to TRBJ2-5; 11 bases align to TRBD2. V shed 5 bases and J 5 bases; nucleotides not matched to a gene: 4. This CDR3 has 14 residues. CDR1 is SEHNR and CDR2 is FQNEAQ in the germline V gene (reference sequence). The DNA of the CDR3 is TGTGCCAGCAGCAGTAGCGGGGGGGATGAGACCCAGTACTTC. Its protein is CASSSSGGDETQYF.

This clonotype was counted at least ten times. The chain is built from TRBV4-1 and TRBJ1-5, with D perhaps matching TRBD1 (6 bases). The CDR3 has 13 residues. Germline CDR1 reads MGHRA; CDR2 reads YSYEKL. V gave up 3 bases and J gave up 6 bases, with 9 bases separating them. The CDR3 loop reads CASSQEGGQPQHF. The CDR3 DNA follows: TGCGCCAGCAGCCAGGAAGGGGGTCAGCCCCAGCATTTT.

This clonotype was picked up a small number of times. The chain carries TRBV7-9 and TRBJ1-3; D is undetermined. Trimming stripped 5 bases from V and 0 bases from J, with 17 bases between. The CDR3 has 17 amino acids. CDR1 is SEHNR and CDR2 is FQNEAQ in the germline V gene (reference sequence). The CDR3 spells CASSASGDRFSGNTIYF. The CDR3 DNA sequence: TGTGCCAGCAGCGCGTCCGGAGACCGGTTCTCTGGAAACACCATATATTTT.

This clonotype was detected a few times. The chain is built from TRBV7-2 and TRBJ1-6; D is possibly TRBD1 (5 bases). The V gene lost 5 bases and the J gene lost 10 bases, with 18 bases spanning the gap. Germline V gene data show CDR1 as SGHTA and CDR2 as FQGNSA. This CDR3 contains 15 residues. Written as DNA, the CDR3 is TGTGCCAGCAGCCGCCTAAGCGCGTGGGACTCACCCCTCCACTTT. It yields the protein CASSRLSAWDSPLHF. Combining the CDR3 with reference TRBV7-2 and TRBJ1-6 gives the whole variable domain GAGVSQSPSNKVTEKGKDVELRCDPISGHTALYWYRQSLGQGLEFLIYFQGNSAPDKSGLPSDRFSAERTGGSVSTLTIQRTQQEDSAVYLCASSRLSAWDSPLHFGNGTRLTVT.

This chain links TRBV4-1 with TRBJ2-7; D is unclear. This CDR3 is built from 15 residues. Trimming took off 4 bases at V and 3 bases at J, with 16 bases between the two ends. The germline V gene has CDR1 MGHRA and CDR2 YSYEKL. The CDR3 here is CASSPLWLLGYEQYF. The DNA of the CDR3 is TGCGCCAGCAGCCCCCTCTGGTTGTTGGGCTACGAGCAGTACTTC.

This clonotype was counted at least ten times. This rearrangement joins TRBV2 to TRBJ1-6; possibly TRBD1 for D (6 bases). CDR1 is SNHLY, CDR2 FYNNEI, per germline. CDR3 length: 17 amino acids. Trimming pared 2 bases from V and 10 bases from J, leaving 21 bases between. The CDR3 DNA reads as TGTGCCAGCAGTGAAATAGCGGGCGGGGGGCGCAGCTCACCCCTCCACTTT. Protein sequence: CASSEIAGGGRSSPLHF.

This clonotype was seen ten or more times. The CDR3 sequence: CASREQGPESYGYTF. In DNA form, the CDR3 reads TGTGCCAGCAGGGAACAGGGCCCAGAATCCTATGGCTACACCTTC. The genes are TRBV2 and TRBJ1-2, with a tentative D call TRBD1 (6 bases). Germline V gene data show CDR1 as SNHLY and CDR2 as FYNNEI. V was trimmed by 6 bases and J by 4 bases, leaving 18 bases between them. The CDR3 runs 15 residues.

The rearrangement joins TRBV28 to TRBJ1-3; D remains ambiguous. The CDR3 has 15 amino acids. The germline V gene has CDR1 MDHEN and CDR2 SYDVKM. Trimming stripped 2 bases from V and 0 bases from J, with 8 bases between. CDR3 region: CASSLKSYSGNTIYF. CDR3 nucleotides: TGTGCCAGCAGTTTAAAGTCGTACTCTGGAAACACCATATATTTT. The full variable domain, completed using reference TRBV28 and TRBJ1-3, is DVKVTQSSRYLVKRTGEKVFLECVQDMDHENMFWYRQDPGLGLRLIYFSYDVKMKEKGDIPEGYSVSREKKERFSLILESASTNQTSMYLCASSLKSYSGNTIYFGEGSWLTVV.

The gene calls are TRBV20-1 and TRBJ2-3, with 8 bases matching TRBD2. Germline assignment: CDR1 DFQATT and CDR2 SNEGSKA (reference sequence). The CDR3 sequence is 16 residues long. Trimming took 4 bases from V and 2 from J; bases not matched to a gene: 11. CDR3 coding DNA: TGCAGTGCTACGACTTTATCGGGGGGGTACACAGATACGCAGTATTTT. Its translation is CSATTLSGGYTDTQYF.

This clonotype was observed many times. The chain has TRBV6-5 and TRBJ1-5; D not certain. The CDR3 is 14 amino acids. The germline CDR1 and CDR2 sequences are MNHEY and SVGAGI. Deletions cut 2 bases from V and 5 bases from J, with 10 bases between. DNA of the CDR3: TGTGCCAGCAGTTACGCCCCCGGGGATCAGCCCCAGCATTTT. The encoded protein is CASSYAPGDQPQHF.

This clonotype has a handful of counts. This sequence joins TRBV5-1 and TRBJ2-5; TRBD2 matches 11 bases. CDR3 length equals 18 residues. The ends lost 0 bases at V and 2 bases at J; junction bases unmatched: 9. Germline values: CDR1 SGHRS, CDR2 YFSETQ. The DNA for the CDR3 is TGCGCCAGCAGCTTGGCAGGGCTAGCGGGAGGTGGACAAGAGACCCAGTACTTC. This encodes CASSLAGLAGGGQETQYF.

This clonotype has a count of ten or more. The rearrangement uses TRBV11-3 and TRBJ2-5, with D possibly being TRBD1 (6 bases). V lost 4 bases, J lost 0 bases, and 18 bases lay in between. Germline V lookup: CDR1 SGHNT, CDR2 YENEEA. This CDR3 region has 17 residues. This chain's CDR3 is CASSSHYRDTHQETQYF. Here the CDR3 DNA reads TGTGCCAGCAGCTCTCATTACCGGGACACTCACCAAGAGACCCAGTACTTC.

This clonotype occurred many times. The V and J genes are TRBV5-5 and TRBJ1-2; D gene uncertain. CDR3 length equals 13 residues. Germline-derived CDR1 and CDR2 are SGHKS and YYEKEE (reference sequence). The V and J ends lost 2 bases and 2 bases respectively, with 7 bases between them. In nucleotides, the CDR3 is TGTGCCAGCAGCTTCCGGGAGAACTATGGCTACACCTTC. Translation gives CASSFRENYGYTF.

This clonotype was recorded at least ten times. The chain employs TRBV5-1 and TRBJ2-2; D ambiguous. The CDR3 contains 13 residues. V shed 0 bases and J shed 5 bases, with 5 bases lying between them. CDR1 is SGHRS and CDR2 is YFSETQ in the germline V gene. The CDR3 sequence: CASSLALTGELFF. CDR3 DNA: TGCGCCAGCAGCTTGGCCCTAACCGGGGAGCTGTTTTTT. Filled out from reference TRBV5-1 and TRBJ2-2, the complete variable domain reads KAGVTQTPRYLIKTRGQQVTLSCSPISGHRSVSWYQQTPGQGLQFLFEYFSETQRNKGNFPGRFSGRQFSNSRSEMNVSTLELGDSALYLCASSLALTGELFFGEGSRLTVL.

This clonotype was found many times. V is TRBV28 and J is TRBJ2-3; 7 nucleotides line up with TRBD2. The V segment lost 7 bases and the J segment 0 bases; nucleotides outside the gene matches: 4. Germline lookup yields CDR1 MDHEN and CDR2 SYDVKM. The CDR3 totals 14 residues. The CDR3 loop is CASTPGGSTDTQYF. CDR3 bases: TGTGCCAGCACCCCGGGGGGAAGCACAGATACGCAGTATTTT.

This clonotype was seen repeatedly, ten times or more. For the CDR3, the DNA is TGTGCCAGCAGTTACGGTAGGGGGCCGTACAATGAGCAGTTCTTC. It yields the protein CASSYGRGPYNEQFF. The genes are TRBV6-6 and TRBJ2-1, with 7 bases lining up with TRBD1. CDR3 length equals 15 residues. Trimming took 2 bases from V and 4 from J; bases not matched to a gene: 5. The germline gives CDR1 MNHNY, CDR2 SVGAGI (reference sequence).

Written as DNA, the CDR3 is TGCGCCAGCAGCTTGCCCCCGGCCACTGAAGCTTTCTTT. Its protein product is CASSLPPATEAFF. This chain uses TRBV5-1 with TRBJ1-1; no clear D gene. This CDR3 spans 13 amino acids. V lost 1 base to trimming and J lost 4 bases, with 8 bases between them. Germline V gene data show CDR1 as SGHRS and CDR2 as YFSETQ.